The rows below give T cell receptor beta chains drawn from one sample of a study of beta chain features in type 1 diabetes. This table comes from immunoSEQ multiplex PCR, and its TCRdb copy is limited to in-frame clones, with some not included. In the table there are around 250,000 clones, approximately 70% of which are singletons. Sample: naive CD4+ T cells from blood. The receptors stem from a young man in good health. Both conserved end residues are trimmed from each CDR3. Some rows have no size entry. The others give once, few or many, or a class for an expanded clone.

v_call	j_call	clone_size	cdr3_aa
TRBV29-1	TRBJ2-2	NA	SVGHYANTGELF
TRBV2	TRBJ2-1	NA	ASSDRQRGYEQF
TRBV28	TRBJ2-5	NA	ASSQAAGTETQY
TRBV9	TRBJ2-7	NA	ASSVPPYWIWEQY
TRBV5-1	TRBJ2-1	NA	ASRASGSSYNEQF
TRBV29-1	TRBJ1-1	few	SVEGVMNTEAF
TRBV10-3	TRBJ1-4	NA	AISEPGINEKLF
TRBV6-5	TRBJ2-1	NA	ASSRVRTAYNEQF
TRBV6-5	TRBJ2-7	NA	ASSYRYSGTYEQY
TRBV9	TRBJ1-5	NA	ASSVSRGRSNQPQH
TRBV5-6	TRBJ1-6	NA	ASSLGGARNSPLH
TRBV15	TRBJ2-3	NA	ATSRFTDTQY
TRBV30	TRBJ2-1	few	AWSVRLAGPSNEQF
TRBV28	TRBJ2-7	NA	ASRGTGGDYEQY
TRBV23-1	TRBJ1-5	NA	ASSRDQPQH
TRBV29-1	TRBJ2-1	few	SVVAGVPNNEQF
TRBV7-2	TRBJ2-7	NA	ASRQTYEQY
TRBV10-3	TRBJ1-1	NA	AISESQRMNTEAF
TRBV7-2	TRBJ2-7	NA	ASRGEQGSYEQY
TRBV18	TRBJ1-1	NA	ASSGDLNTEAF
TRBV30	TRBJ2-1	NA	AWSPTGERGYNEQF
TRBV30	TRBJ1-1	once	AWGSWGGNTEAF
TRBV5-1	TRBJ2-1	NA	ASSLGGDYNEQF
TRBV30	TRBJ2-5	NA	AFKNEALQETQY
TRBV9	TRBJ2-5	NA	ASSVARTQETQY
TRBV11-2	TRBJ2-7	NA	ASSKATGIYLSYEQY
TRBV7-2	TRBJ1-1	NA	ASSSDRGTEAF
TRBV29-1	TRBJ2-5	NA	SVESIAGGRETQY
TRBV30	TRBJ1-2	few	AWSVPWEVRGYT
TRBV30	NA	NA	AWSEGLATSYEQY
TRBV29-1	TRBJ2-5	NA	SVELAGEETQY
TRBV29-1	TRBJ1-3	NA	SCAGRFGNTIY
TRBV29-1	TRBJ1-1	NA	SVVFLRGRNTEAF
TRBV7-2	TRBJ2-7	NA	ASSSDRFYEQY
TRBV29-1	TRBJ1-2	NA	SVVETGGLHGYT
TRBV19	TRBJ2-7	NA	ASSVRDGGYEQY
TRBV11-1	TRBJ2-4	NA	ASSLQSENIQY
TRBV29-1	TRBJ1-1	few	SVEYVGPQAF
TRBV2	TRBJ1-4	NA	ASRRSTNAEKLF
TRBV6-6	TRBJ2-7	NA	ASRGDRGNSYEQY
TRBV5-1	TRBJ1-1	NA	ASSLDGTEAF
TRBV7-2	TRBJ2-3	NA	ASSHPVTDTQY
TRBV4-3	TRBJ2-1	NA	ASSLRDPGDEQF
TRBV7-2	TRBJ2-3	NA	ASSLSDTQY
TRBV29-1	TRBJ2-3	NA	SFQGIQIRGRVPVDTQY
TRBV30	TRBJ1-2	once	AWGYGESYT
TRBV11-2	TRBJ1-1	NA	ASSLAGAFGTEAF
TRBV11-2	TRBJ2-5	few	ASSLGLAGRETQY
TRBV7-2	TRBJ2-1	NA	ASSLSGGYNEQF
TRBV18	TRBJ2-2	NA	ASSLLPLAGEYTGELF
TRBV11-2	TRBJ2-1	NA	ASSLVGSKSYNEQF
TRBV30	TRBJ2-5	few	AWTGLAEETQY
TRBV25-1	TRBJ1-2	NA	ASRDVYGYT